This T cell receptor (beta chain) is drawn from a study of cytomegalovirus exposure and HLA in healthy donors. The study, taken as a whole, reports: Cytomegalovirus status was reportedly diagnosed by the classifier with high specificity and sensitivity. Most TCR sequences proved rare, with some public TCRs found in many donors.

In the case of this clone: The antigen is not known.

The approximately 120-subject validation cohort, separate from the approximately 640-subject first cohort, included the donors. The CDR3 totals 14 residues. Germline V gene lookup returns CDR1 SGHRS and CDR2 YFSETQ. Deletions cut 0 bases from V and 6 bases from J, with 10 bases between. Repertoires were generated with immunoSEQ multiplex PCR, while TCRdb's copy carries only in-frame clones and drops some. The data show 230,000 or so clones, just over 85% seen once. Sequencing was carried out using PBMCs. The sequence was collected from a woman aged 18-29 years in good health and CMV-seronegative. This rearrangement joins TRBV5-1 to TRBJ1-5; a possible D gene is TRBD1 (6 bases). This chain's CDR3 is CASSLEGVGQPQHF. The CDR3 nucleotides are TGCGCCAGCAGCTTGGAGGGGGTAGGTCAGCCCCAGCATTTT.